Included here is one TCR beta chain sequence, with context. Its antigen is undetermined. This specimen comes from a study of cytomegalovirus exposure and HLA in healthy donors. Broader study findings: High sensitivity and specificity were reportedly achieved when the classifier diagnosed cytomegalovirus status. Per a prior analysis, the majority of TCR beta V segments were productive roughly 87% or roughly 30% of the time.

Vbeta (60) and Jbeta (13) primers were used in the PCR. The protocol was immunoSEQ multiplex PCR, while the TCRdb copy is restricted to in-frame clones and leaves out a portion. The profile shows roughly 30,000 clones, roughly 89% of them singletons. Trimming removed 3 bases at V and 3 bases at J, with 12 bases between. CDR3 length: 16 residues. Germline loops: CDR1 MNHEY, CDR2 SMNVEV (reference sequence). Material for sequencing was PBMCs. The receptor comes from a boy under 18 in good health and CMV-seronegative. The rearrangement uses TRBV27 and TRBJ2-6; tentatively, D is TRBD1 (5 bases). CDR3 loop: CASSFEGAHGANVLTF. Here the CDR3 DNA reads TGTGCCAGCAGTTTTGAAGGGGCGCATGGGGCCAACGTCCTGACTTTC.